The subject of this entry is one T cell receptor (beta chain). The data were taken from a study of blood T cell repertoires in COVID-19. Background on the study: T cells, B-cell-depleted T cells, or PBMCs supplied cDNA or gDNA.

Study processing details: By means of reference gene primer amplification, nucleated cell counts were estimated. Repertoires were generated with immunoSEQ multiplex PCR, while TCRdb's copy carries only in-frame clones and drops some. The V and J calls and the clone size are those of that table, but D and trimming were determined from the DNA. The profile shows nearly 250,000 clones, just under 85% of them singletons. The sequencing input was peripheral blood. The TCR originated in a woman of 80 years or more with acute or convalescent COVID-19.

The CDR3 bases are TGTGCCAGCAGTTACCTAGCGGGAGTCCGGGAGACCCAGTACTTC. Its protein is CASSYLAGVRETQYF. The rearrangement joins TRBV6-2 or TRBV6-3 to TRBJ2-5, with 10 bases lining up with TRBD2. Germline V gene sequence: CDR1 MNHEY, CDR2 SVGEGT. The V and J ends lost 2 bases and 5 bases, in that order; junction bases with no gene match: 5. The CDR3 sequence is 15 residues long.